The clone carrying this TCR beta chain was counted a single time. Its antigen is not identified. Germline and junction disagree at one end, which may indicate a read error. The CDR3 loop spans 14 amino acids. Germline CDR1 and CDR2: KGHSY and FQNENV. TCRdb reprocessed the 5' RACE reads via MiXCR and lists one record per CDR3 protein. The sample includes tens of thousands of distinct CDR3 sequences, 5% seen only once; the top ten take about 7%. These data belong to a study of early T cells in non-severe SARS-CoV-2 infection. Study-wide results and limits: VDJdb matching favored anti-spike CD8 responses, missing private and CD4 specificities.

This TCR was recovered from an adult who was a healthcare worker with PCR-confirmed SARS-CoV-2 infection or an uninfected control (not recorded which). The chain recombines TRBV16 with TRBJ1-5; no reliable D call. The sequenced sample was whole blood, obtained at baseline. CDR3 loop: CVSSNIDANQPQHF. The CDR3 bases are TGTGTCAGCAGCAACATAGACGCGAATCAGCCCCAGCATTTT.